This T cell receptor beta chain was retrieved from a study of blood T cell repertoires in COVID-19. For the study at large: Sources were T cells, B-cell-depleted T cells, or PBMCs; the material itself was cDNA or gDNA.

As handled by the study authors: Counts of nucleated cells, estimated from reference gene primer amplification, were obtained. TCRdb's table, derived via immunoSEQ multiplex PCR, lists solely in-frame clones and lacks some. V and J calls and clone size are given by that table; D and trimming were obtained from the DNA. The data contain 100,000 to 150,000 clones, roughly four fifths of them singletons. This CDR3 has 14 amino acids. Germline CDR1 KGHDR, CDR2 SFDVKD. Germline trimming cut 9 bases from V and 8 bases from J; bases unmatched to any gene: 12. Living in 24 US areas, the participants were between roughly 18 and 95 years of age. Clinical histories supplied by participants themselves formed the basis of cohort assignment.

The V gene is TRBV24-1, the J gene TRBJ2-1; 7 positions agree with TRBD2. The sequenced sample was PBMCs or T cells enriched from blood (not recorded which). The sequence derives from a man in his forties with acute COVID-19. For the CDR3, the DNA is TGTGCCACCCAAGCAGCGGGAATGGTAGATGAGCAGTTCTTC. Translation: CATQAAGMVDEQFF.